Shown below are 19 T cell receptor beta chains from a single sample sequenced in a study of brain T cells in children with intractable seizures. Sequenced by immunoSEQ multiplex PCR; TCRdb stores in-frame clones only, minus some. This sample has tens of thousands of clones, with about 93% found just once. This specimen was peripheral blood, taken at surgery. The receptors originated from a girl aged 2 to 10 with tuberous sclerosis and intractable seizures.

The J gene is TRBJ1-6, the V gene TRBV4-1, with D perhaps TRBD1 (5 bases). Germline CDR1 MGHRA, CDR2 YSYEKL. The CDR3 spans 15 residues. Deletions cut 1 base from V and 7 bases from J, with 11 bases between. The CDR3, as DNA: TGCGCCAGCAGCCAAGCGAGGACACGGAATTCACCCCTCCACTTT. It is translated as CASSQARTRNSPLHF.

Here the CDR3 DNA reads TGTGCCAGCAGTGAAGCAAGCACAGGGAAAGCTGGCTACACCTTC. It codes for CASSEASTGKAGYTF. This chain links TRBV6-1 with TRBJ1-2; perhaps TRBD1 as D (6 bases). Trimming took off 0 bases at V and 7 bases at J, with 15 bases between the two ends. The CDR3 sequence is 15 residues long. CDR1 and CDR2 from the germline V gene are MNHNS and SASEGT.

V is TRBV20-1 and J is TRBJ2-5, with D tentatively TRBD1 (5 bases). CDR1 DFQATT and CDR2 SNEGSKA come from the germline V gene (reference sequence). The CDR3 runs to 13 residues. With 3 bases removed from V and 4 bases from J, the gap between germline ends came to 12 bases. The CDR3 DNA is TGCAGTGCTAGTGTGGGGCCCGGAGAGACCCAGTACTTC. Its protein product is CSASVGPGETQYF.

The chain is built from TRBV7-9 and TRBJ2-5, with a tentative D call TRBD1 (5 bases). CDR3 size: 16 residues. The V gene's germline CDR1 is SEHNR and CDR2 FQNEAQ (reference sequence). The V end lost 2 bases, the J end lost 2 bases, and 15 bases lay between the germline ends. CDR3 nucleotide sequence: TGTGCCAGCAGCTTACGTGGTGACAGCACTCAAGAGACCCAGTACTTC. Protein product: CASSLRGDSTQETQYF.

The chain combines TRBV4-1 with TRBJ2-3, with D uncertain. CDR1 MGHRA and CDR2 YSYEKL come from the germline V gene. Trimming pared 1 base from V and 5 bases from J, leaving 13 bases between. CDR3 length: 15 residues. CDR3 sequence reads: CASSQVMAPLDTQYF. In nucleotides, the CDR3 is TGCGCCAGCAGCCAAGTCATGGCACCCCTAGATACGCAGTATTTT.

This clone was found a few times. CDR3 nucleotide sequence: TGTGCCAGCAGTTATAGCGACACTGAAGCTTTCTTT. As protein: CASSYSDTEAFF. The chain has TRBV6-5 and TRBJ1-1; D call uncertain. Trimming removed 3 bases from V and 3 bases from J, with 5 bases in between. The CDR3 length is 12 residues. Germline values: CDR1 MNHEY, CDR2 SVGAGI.

The J gene is TRBJ1-1, the V gene TRBV25-1, with D perhaps matching TRBD1 (6 bases). The V and J ends lost 3 bases and 0 bases respectively, with 14 bases between them. The CDR3 runs to 16 residues. Germline CDR1 is MGHDK and CDR2 is SYGVNS. In DNA form, the CDR3 reads TGTGCCAGCAGTGACTGGGGACGGACAGTGAACACTGAAGCTTTCTTT. This sequence encodes CASSDWGRTVNTEAFF. The full variable domain, its missing parts supplied by reference TRBV25-1 and TRBJ1-1, is EADIYQTPRYLVIGTGKKITLECSQTMGHDKMYWYQQDPGMELHLIHYSYGVNSTEKGDLSSESTVSRIRTEHFPLTLESARPSHTSQYLCASSDWGRTVNTEAFFGQGTRLTVV.

V and J are TRBV30 and TRBJ2-7, with D uncertain. Germline V gives CDR1 GTSNPN, CDR2 SVGIG (reference sequence). V lost 2 bases to trimming and J lost 3 bases, with 5 bases between them. The CDR3 sequence is 11 residues long. Here the CDR3 DNA reads TGTGCCTGGAGTACGGGCTACGAGCAGTACGTC. Its protein product is CAWSTGYEQYV.

The chain combines TRBV2 with TRBJ2-2; D may be TRBD2 (5 bases). The germline V and J ends were trimmed by 3 bases and 6 bases, with 11 bases remaining between them. The CDR3 covers 14 residues. Per the germline V gene, CDR1 is SNHLY and CDR2 is FYNNEI. The CDR3 spells CASSEGSLAGELFF. CDR3 coding DNA: TGTGCCAGCAGTGAGGGGAGTCTGGCCGGGGAGCTGTTTTTT.

This chain links TRBV29-1 with TRBJ1-1, with unresolved D. CDR1 is SQVTM and CDR2 is ANQGSEA in the germline V gene. The V end lost 1 base, the J end lost 7 bases, and 1 base lay between the germline ends. The CDR3 totals 9 residues. CDR3 amino acids: CSVEGEAFF. In DNA form, the CDR3 reads TGCAGCGTTGAAGGTGAAGCTTTCTTT.

The V and J genes are TRBV27 and TRBJ2-3; no definite D call. This CDR3 comprises 12 residues. Trimming took off 5 bases at V and 6 bases at J, with 9 bases between the two ends. The germline V gene encodes CDR1 MNHEY and CDR2 SMNVEV (reference sequence). DNA for the CDR3: TGTGCCAGCAGTCGAGGCGTGGATACGCAGTATTTT. It translates to CASSRGVDTQYF.

This rearrangement joins TRBV6-5 to TRBJ2-7; 7 bases map to TRBD1. The trim removed 6 bases at V and 4 bases at J, leaving 3 bases unmatched. Germline assignment: CDR1 MNHEY and CDR2 SVGAGI. The CDR3 is 12 amino acids. CDR3 sequence (DNA): TGTGCCAGCAGCAGGACAGGATACGAGCAGTACTTC. It specifies CASSRTGYEQYF.

J is TRBJ2-7 and V is TRBV27; a weak D match, TRBD2 (6 bases). The CDR3 extends over 16 amino acids. Germline V lookup: CDR1 MNHEY, CDR2 SMNVEV (reference sequence). V shed 4 bases and J shed 3 bases, with 19 bases lying between them. CDR3 nucleotides: TGTGCCAGCAGTTCCGCCCCTTATAGCGGATTCTACGAGCAGTACGTC. Its protein is CASSSAPYSGFYEQYV.

The chain is built from TRBV20-1 and TRBJ1-5; the match to TRBD1 covers 9 bases. V was clipped by 3 bases and J by 1 base; unmatched bases: 4. This CDR3 has 15 residues. Germline V CDR1 and CDR2: DFQATT, SNEGSKA (reference sequence). The CDR3 region is CSASRGQGSNQPQHF. DNA for the CDR3: TGCAGTGCTAGTCGGGGACAGGGCAGCAATCAGCCCCAGCATTTT.

The chain uses TRBV6-5 and TRBJ1-2; D is perhaps TRBD1 (6 bases). Trimming left V 6 bases short and J 9 bases short, with 17 bases between. The CDR3 consists of 13 residues. Germline V lookup: CDR1 MNHEY, CDR2 SVGAGI. The CDR3 DNA sequence: TGTGCCAGCAGCGCCACGGGGGGCGGACGCTACACCTTC. Its translation: CASSATGGGRYTF.

The chain combines TRBV5-4 with TRBJ1-2; D may be TRBD1 (6 bases). V was trimmed by 4 bases and J by 2 bases, leaving 18 bases between them. Germline CDR1 SGHNT, CDR2 YYREEE (reference sequence). This CDR3 is 16 amino acids long. CDR3 sequence (DNA): TGTGCCAGCAGCCCAATAAGACAGGAATCGAACTATGGCTACACCTTC. Amino acids: CASSPIRQESNYGYTF. Complete variable domain (other parts from reference TRBV5-4 and TRBJ1-2): ETGVTQSPTHLIKTRGQQVTLRCSSQSGHNTVSWYQQALGQGPQFIFQYYREEENGRGNFPPRFSGLQFPNYSSELNVNALELDDSALYLCASSPIRQESNYGYTFGSGTRLTVV.

In its sample, this clone was seen a few times. V and J are TRBV11-2 and TRBJ1-6; D is unclear. The CDR3 has 15 residues. The germline CDR1 and CDR2 sequences are SGHAT and FQNNGV. Trimming shortened V by 0 bases and J by 4 bases, and 7 bases separated the two germline ends. This chain's CDR3 is CASSLDRMYNSPLHF. For the CDR3, the DNA is TGTGCCAGCAGCTTAGACAGAATGTATAATTCACCCCTCCACTTT.

The V gene is TRBV2, the J gene TRBJ2-3, with 11 bases lining up with TRBD2. V was pared by 5 bases and J by 3 bases, with 7 bases of the junction left unmatched. This CDR3 has 16 residues. The germline gives CDR1 SNHLY, CDR2 FYNNEI. Here the CDR3 DNA reads TGTGCCAGCAGTTTGCTAGCGGGGGGCGGAACAGATACGCAGTATTTT. Protein product: CASSLLAGGGTDTQYF.

This clone was picked up a small number of times. The V call is TRBV3-1 (or the pseudogene TRBV3-2), the J call TRBJ2-7, with TRBD2 identical over 7 bases. The CDR3 loop spans 15 amino acids. Trimming cost V 6 bases and J 0 bases; bases outside gene matches: 8. From germline, CDR1 is LGHDT and CDR2 YNNKEL (reference sequence). The CDR3: CASSPDSGFSYEQYF. The CDR3 DNA sequence: TGTGCCAGCAGTCCCGATAGCGGGTTCTCCTACGAGCAGTACTTC.